A single sample gave rise to the 26 T cell receptor beta chains below, sequenced in a study of technical replicates of blood from several donors. Using immunoSEQ multiplex PCR, the repertoire was profiled, and TCRdb retains in-frame clones only, with some absent. Among about 72,000 clones listed, 95% to 96% were seen once. The source material was T cells isolated from PBMCs. These receptors were collected from a human donor in good health.

The V and J genes are TRBV10-3 and TRBJ2-5; TRBD2 aligns across 12 bases. Per germline, CDR1 ENHRY and CDR2 SYGVKD. The CDR3 sequence is 14 residues long. The trim removed 10 bases at V and 4 bases at J, leaving 7 bases unmatched. The CDR3, as DNA: TGTGCCACCAGACTAGCGGGAGCACCAGAGACCCAGTACTTC. It specifies CATRLAGAPETQYF.

The genes are TRBV7-9 and TRBJ2-1; possible D gene TRBD1, 6 bases. V was shortened by 2 bases and J by 4 bases, with 12 bases between the two germline ends. Germline CDR1 reads SEHNR; CDR2 reads FQNEAQ (reference sequence). This CDR3 spans 15 amino acids. The CDR3 here is CASSLSGQLYNEQFF. CDR3 coding DNA: TGTGCCAGCAGCTTATCCGGACAGTTATACAATGAGCAGTTCTTC.

This clone was counted once. This chain connects TRBV27 to TRBJ2-7; D may be TRBD1 or TRBD2 (6 bases each). Trimming stripped 4 bases from V and 2 bases from J, with 15 bases between. This CDR3 region has 15 residues. Germline CDR1 MNHEY, CDR2 SMNVEV (reference sequence). The CDR3 protein is CASSSSGAGTYEQYF. The CDR3 bases are TGTGCCAGCAGTTCATCAGGGGCGGGGACCTACGAGCAGTACTTC.

The CDR3 DNA sequence: TGCGCCAGCAGCCCAACGATACAGGGGTCCTACGAGCAGTACTTC. Its translation: CASSPTIQGSYEQYF. J is TRBJ2-7 and V is TRBV5-1; 7 nucleotides line up with TRBD1. Per the germline V gene, CDR1 is SGHRS and CDR2 is YFSETQ. The V gene end was trimmed by 4 bases and the J gene end by 1 base; junction bases not matched to a gene: 8. CDR3 length equals 15 residues. Combining the CDR3 with reference TRBV5-1 and TRBJ2-7 gives the whole variable domain KAGVTQTPRYLIKTRGQQVTLSCSPISGHRSVSWYQQTPGQGLQFLFEYFSETQRNKGNFPGRFSGRQFSNSRSEMNVSTLELGDSALYLCASSPTIQGSYEQYFGPGTRLTVT.

This clone was seen only once. This chain links TRBV29-1 with TRBJ1-1; D might be TRBD1 (6 bases). Trimming pared 5 bases from V and 4 bases from J, leaving 20 bases between. The CDR3 totals 15 residues. Germline lookup yields CDR1 SQVTM and CDR2 ANQGSEA. As DNA, the CDR3 is TGCAGCGTTAACAGGGCATTCGTTGTTAGCACTGAAGCTTTCTTT. It encodes CSVNRAFVVSTEAFF. The full variable domain, completed using reference TRBV29-1 and TRBJ1-1, is SAVISQKPSRDICQRGTSLTIQCQVDSQVTMMFWYRQQPGQSLTLIATANQGSEATYESGFVIDKFPISRPNLTFSTLTVSNMSPEDSSIYLCSVNRAFVVSTEAFFGQGTRLTVV.

The chain recombines TRBV6-1 with TRBJ2-3; 8 bases fit TRBD2. The germline V gene encodes CDR1 MNHNS and CDR2 SASEGT. Trimming cost V 1 base and J 3 bases; bases outside gene matches: 3. This CDR3 has 15 amino acids. The CDR3 sequence is CASSEESGGTDTQYF. The CDR3 DNA reads TGTGCCAGCAGTGAAGAATCGGGGGGGACAGATACGCAGTATTTT.

The V and J genes are TRBV5-6 and TRBJ2-7, with 8 nucleotides matching TRBD2. Germline loops: CDR1 SGHDT, CDR2 YYEEEE. The V segment lost 4 bases and the J segment 4 bases; nucleotides outside the gene matches: 4. The CDR3 length is 13 residues. CDR3 sequence reads: CASSLSGAYEQYF. The CDR3 coding sequence is TGTGCCAGCAGCCTTAGCGGGGCGTACGAGCAGTACTTC.

This clone was picked up a small number of times. This sequence joins TRBV5-1 and TRBJ1-2, with TRBD1 identical over 7 bases. The V segment lost 2 bases and the J segment 4 bases; nucleotides outside the gene matches: 11. This CDR3 is built from 16 residues. From germline, CDR1 is SGHRS and CDR2 YFSETQ. The CDR3 loop reads CASSFNRETGIYGYTF. The CDR3 DNA reads as TGCGCCAGCAGCTTCAACCGGGAGACAGGGATCTATGGCTACACCTTC.

The chain has TRBV2 and TRBJ2-7; maybe TRBD1 (5 bases). The germline V and J ends were trimmed by 5 bases and 2 bases, with 10 bases remaining between them. The CDR3 has 13 residues. Per germline, CDR1 SNHLY and CDR2 FYNNEI. CDR3: CASSKGQAYEQYF. CDR3 nucleotides: TGTGCCAGCAGTAAGGGGCAGGCCTACGAGCAGTACTTC.

The chain has TRBV29-1 and TRBJ1-2; TRBD1 agrees at 10 bases. Germline values: CDR1 SQVTM, CDR2 ANQGSEA. The CDR3 runs 12 residues. V lost 5 bases and J lost 4; bases outside the gene matches: 1. CDR3 nucleotide sequence: TGCAGCGTTCGGACAGGGGGCTATGGCTACACCTTC. Its translation: CSVRTGGYGYTF. The variable domain in full, with the rest retrieved from reference TRBV29-1 and TRBJ1-2, is SAVISQKPSRDICQRGTSLTIQCQVDSQVTMMFWYRQQPGQSLTLIATANQGSEATYESGFVIDKFPISRPNLTFSTLTVSNMSPEDSSIYLCSVRTGGYGYTFGSGTRLTVV.

This sequence joins TRBV6-5 and TRBJ2-3, with a possible D match to TRBD1 (6 bases). The germline V gene encodes CDR1 MNHEY and CDR2 SVGAGI. Trimming left V 6 bases short and J 1 base short, with 8 bases between. CDR3 length equals 13 residues. DNA for the CDR3: TGTGCCAGCAGCTCAGGGGGCACAGATACGCAGTATTTT. Residues: CASSSGGTDTQYF.

This chain's CDR3 is CASHTQGVREKLFF. The CDR3 DNA sequence: TGTGCCAGTCATACACAGGGGGTGAGGGAAAAACTGTTTTTT. This chain links TRBV28 with TRBJ1-4; TRBD1 agrees at 8 bases. The CDR3 has 14 residues. Losses at the gene ends were 9 bases for V and 8 bases for J; bases not matched to a gene: 11. The germline gives CDR1 MDHEN, CDR2 SYDVKM.

The V call is TRBV25-1, the J call TRBJ1-1; no clear D gene. Germline V gene lookup returns CDR1 MGHDK and CDR2 SYGVNS. The CDR3 loop spans 12 amino acids. V lost 4 bases, J lost 6 bases, and 9 bases lay in between. CDR3 sequence (DNA): TGTGCCAGCAGTGGAGGGCCGGCTGAAGCTTTCTTT. Protein: CASSGGPAEAFF.

The CDR3 nucleotides are TGCGCCAGCAGCTCTACAGGGGTCGGGGAGCTGTTTTTT. Residues: CASSSTGVGELFF. The chain combines TRBV10-1 with TRBJ2-2; 7 nucleotides match TRBD1. The germline V gene encodes CDR1 WNHNN and CDR2 SYGVQD (reference sequence). V lost 6 bases to trimming and J lost 7 bases; unmatched junction nucleotides: 5. CDR3 length: 13 amino acids.

The gene calls are TRBV27 and TRBJ1-6; weak D call: TRBD1 (6 bases). The CDR3 has 16 amino acids. V gave up 4 bases and J gave up 6 bases, with 16 bases separating them. CDR1 is MNHEY, CDR2 SMNVEV, per germline (reference sequence). CDR3 nucleotide sequence: TGTGCCAGCAGTTACGAGCAGGGGAGGGGTAATTCACCCCTCCACTTT. It yields the protein CASSYEQGRGNSPLHF.

The chain joins TRBV2 to TRBJ1-5; D remains unclear. V was pared by 6 bases and J by 6 bases, with 12 bases between. The CDR3 covers 13 residues. The germline V gene encodes CDR1 SNHLY and CDR2 FYNNEI. The CDR3, as DNA: TGTGCCAGCAGCATCCGATCGGGTCAGCCCCAGCATTTT. Amino acid sequence: CASSIRSGQPQHF.

This sequence joins TRBV4-1 and TRBJ2-7; maybe TRBD1 (5 bases). The CDR3 has 15 amino acids. The germline gives CDR1 MGHRA, CDR2 YSYEKL. Trimming removed 2 bases at V and 1 base at J, with 12 bases between. The CDR3 sequence is CASSQLNRQSYEQYF. The CDR3 bases are TGCGCCAGCAGCCAATTAAACAGGCAGTCCTACGAGCAGTACTTC.

The gene calls are TRBV28 and TRBJ1-2; a possible D gene is TRBD1 (6 bases). The V and J ends lost 5 bases and 6 bases respectively, with 16 bases between them. CDR3 length: 14 amino acids. From germline, CDR1 is MDHEN and CDR2 SYDVKM. CDR3 nucleotide sequence: TGTGCCAGCAGTACACCTACAGGGTCGCATGGCTACACCTTC. Translating gives CASSTPTGSHGYTF.

This chain connects TRBV19 to TRBJ1-2; 7 bases agree with TRBD1. CDR1 is LNHDA, CDR2 SQIVND, per germline (reference sequence). This CDR3 is built from 14 residues. J gave up 4 bases and V 4 bases, and 6 bases lay outside the gene matches. The CDR3 coding sequence is TGTGCCAGTAGTAATTTCGGGACAGCCTATGGCTACACCTTC. Its translation is CASSNFGTAYGYTF.

The rearrangement links TRBV11-2 to TRBJ2-2; 7 nucleotides line up with TRBD1. The ends lost 0 bases at V and 15 bases at J; junction bases unmatched: 7. The V gene's germline CDR1 is SGHAT and CDR2 FQNNGV. This CDR3 has 13 residues. CDR3 DNA sequence: TGTGCCAGCAGCTTAGATGGAGACAGGGTCATGTTTTTT. The encoded protein is CASSLDGDRVMFF.

The CDR3 loop is CASSLSGTGHRDEQFF. The CDR3 DNA is TGTGCCAGCAGTTTATCAGGGACAGGCCACAGGGATGAGCAGTTCTTC. The chain joins TRBV28 to TRBJ2-1, with 8 positions matching TRBD1. This CDR3 comprises 16 residues. Germline V gene sequence: CDR1 MDHEN, CDR2 SYDVKM. V shed 1 base, J shed 8 bases, and the junction held 10 bases outside the gene matches.

The V gene is TRBV5-4, the J gene TRBJ2-1; D is possibly TRBD2 (6 bases). The CDR3 contains 15 residues. Between the trimmed V and J ends, which lost 2 bases and 0 bases, there was a span of 9 bases. Germline CDR1 reads SGHNT; CDR2 reads YYREEE (reference sequence). The CDR3 loop reads CASSFSGSSYNEQFF. CDR3 sequence (DNA): TGTGCCAGCAGCTTTAGCGGAAGCTCCTACAATGAGCAGTTCTTC. The complete variable domain, with remaining parts taken from reference TRBV5-4 and TRBJ2-1, reads ETGVTQSPTHLIKTRGQQVTLRCSSQSGHNTVSWYQQALGQGPQFIFQYYREEENGRGNFPPRFSGLQFPNYSSELNVNALELDDSALYLCASSFSGSSYNEQFFGPGTRLTVL.

The chain combines TRBV29-1 with TRBJ1-1; no firm D call. The V and J ends lost 6 bases and 1 base respectively, with 15 bases between them. The CDR3 has 14 amino acids. CDR1 is SQVTM and CDR2 is ANQGSEA in the germline V gene. The CDR3 DNA is TGCAGCGTACGATATGACAACGCGAACACTGAAGCTTTCTTT. Protein sequence: CSVRYDNANTEAFF.

The chain uses TRBV30 and TRBJ2-3, with 8 bases lining up with TRBD1. The V and J ends lost 1 base and 7 bases, in that order; junction bases with no gene match: 4. Germline V lookup: CDR1 GTSNPN, CDR2 SVGIG (reference sequence). CDR3 length equals 13 residues. In DNA, the CDR3 is TGTGCCTGGAGTGGCAGGGGGCTGTATACGCAGTATTTT. Amino acid sequence: CAWSGRGLYTQYF.

The chain couples TRBV18 to TRBJ2-1, with 8 bases lining up with TRBD2. This CDR3 is 21 amino acids long. Losses at the gene ends were 3 bases for V and 2 bases for J; bases not matched to a gene: 21. Germline-derived CDR1 and CDR2 are KGHSH and LQKENI. The CDR3 sequence: CASSPKYLLAGLREAYNEQFF. In DNA form, the CDR3 reads TGTGCCAGCTCACCTAAATATTTACTAGCCGGTTTGCGGGAGGCCTACAATGAGCAGTTCTTC.

The CDR3 DNA reads TGTGCCAGTAGTTTTCGGACTCTCCGAGAGACCCAGTACTTC. Its protein product is CASSFRTLRETQYF. The genes are TRBV19 and TRBJ2-5; D possibly corresponds to TRBD2 (5 bases). This CDR3 is 14 amino acids long. Trimming removed 5 bases from V and 4 bases from J, with 14 bases in between. Germline loops: CDR1 LNHDA, CDR2 SQIVND (reference sequence).